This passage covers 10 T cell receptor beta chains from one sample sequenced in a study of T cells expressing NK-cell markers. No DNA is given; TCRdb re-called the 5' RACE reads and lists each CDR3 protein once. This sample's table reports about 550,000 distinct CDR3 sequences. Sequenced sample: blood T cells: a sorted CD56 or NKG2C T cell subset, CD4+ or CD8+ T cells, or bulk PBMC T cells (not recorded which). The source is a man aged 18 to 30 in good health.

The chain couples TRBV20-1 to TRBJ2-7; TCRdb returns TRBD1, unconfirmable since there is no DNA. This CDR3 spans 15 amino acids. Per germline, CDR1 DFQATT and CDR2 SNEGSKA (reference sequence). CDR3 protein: CSANPGTVVSYEQYF.

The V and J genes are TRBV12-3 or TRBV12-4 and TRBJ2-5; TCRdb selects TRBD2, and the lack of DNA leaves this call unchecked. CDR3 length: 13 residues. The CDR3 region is CASSTQASSTQYF.

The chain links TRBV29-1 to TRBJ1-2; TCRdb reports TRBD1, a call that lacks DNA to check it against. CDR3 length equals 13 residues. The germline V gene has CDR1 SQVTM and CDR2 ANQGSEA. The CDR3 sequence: CSVPRGAGYGYTF.

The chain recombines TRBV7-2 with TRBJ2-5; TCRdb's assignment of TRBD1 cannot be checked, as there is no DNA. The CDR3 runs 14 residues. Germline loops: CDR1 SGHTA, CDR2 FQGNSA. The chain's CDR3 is CASRRTGGGETQYF.

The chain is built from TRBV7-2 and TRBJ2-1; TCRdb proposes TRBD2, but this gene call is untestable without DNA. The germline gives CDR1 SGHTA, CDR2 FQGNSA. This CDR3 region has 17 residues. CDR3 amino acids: CASSLGRGRAVHNEQFF.

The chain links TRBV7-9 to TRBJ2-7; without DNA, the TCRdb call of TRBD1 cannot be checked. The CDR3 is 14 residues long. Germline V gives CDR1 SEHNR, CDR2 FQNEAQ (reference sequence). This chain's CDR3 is CASRTDSLPHEQYF.

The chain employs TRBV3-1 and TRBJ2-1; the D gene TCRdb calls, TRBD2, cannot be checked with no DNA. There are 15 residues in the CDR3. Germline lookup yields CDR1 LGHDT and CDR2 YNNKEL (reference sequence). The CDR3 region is CASSQDKGGRDEQFF.

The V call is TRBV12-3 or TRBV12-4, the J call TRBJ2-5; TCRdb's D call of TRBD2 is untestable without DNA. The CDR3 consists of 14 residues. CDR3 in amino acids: CASSSAREVETQYF.

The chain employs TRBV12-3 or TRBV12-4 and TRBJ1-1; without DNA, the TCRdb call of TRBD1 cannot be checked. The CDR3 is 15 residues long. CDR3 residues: CASSPTTGLNTEAFF.

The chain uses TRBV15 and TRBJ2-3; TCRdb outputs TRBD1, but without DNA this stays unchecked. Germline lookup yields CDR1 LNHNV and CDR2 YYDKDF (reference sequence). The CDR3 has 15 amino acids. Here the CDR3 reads CATSRVRTGGDTQYF.